This TCR beta chain appears in the sequencing data of a study of cytomegalovirus exposure and HLA in healthy donors (dated by TCRdb to about 2017). At the level of the whole study: An earlier analysis of 587 of the donors reported about 260 Gb of sequence data and around 120 million unique TCR beta sequences obtained from about 179 million T cells. An early release covering more than 500 HLA-typed donors comprised about 320 gigabases of sequencing data and 65 million to 100 million unique TCR sequences. Among the roughly 400 genotyped donors, 75% to 90% belonged to the genetic ancestry cluster associated with self-reported Caucasian donors. The study aimed to test whether signatures of past pathogen exposure could be identified by cataloging public T cell receptors. Using immunosequencing, the study profiled T cell repertoires from about 620 subjects and related those repertoires to cytomegalovirus serostatus. In addition to the first cohort of approximately 650 subjects, a separate validation cohort of approximately 130 different subjects was used. To predict cytomegalovirus infection status, the study brought together high-throughput TCR immunosequencing, statistical association of individual TCRs with disease status, and machine learning. A later analysis re-analyzed previously published TCR beta repertoires from 500 to 700 donors and added high-resolution HLA genotyping to study TCR occurrence patterns. Rather than using new phenotypic data, the later analysis identified candidate immune exposures from TCR beta sequences and from how often those sequences occurred across donors. To decide whether each TCR beta V gene segment behaved as functional or pseudogenic, an earlier analysis of 587 of the donors relied on high-throughput TCR beta sequencing. Alongside the repertoire data, information on donor age, sex, ethnicity and CMV serostatus was compiled. Genome-wide SNP genotypes for about three fifths of the roughly 670 donors were used in a later genetic analysis, which treated that subset as a discovery cohort. All discovery cohort repertoires had been generated using a single sequencing platform. Both class I and class II loci were covered by HLA typing, at four-digit resolution. The number of typed donors differed by locus: 629-630 for A, B, C, DRB1 and DQB1; 522 for DQA1; 606 for DPA1; and 450 to 480 for DPB1. Because of strong linkage in the cohort, five DR-DQ haplotypes were treated as single units for association and clustering. Among under 450 genotyped donors of the cohort, an average of around 240,000 unique TCR beta nucleotide sequences were sequenced per donor, 15% to 20% of them non-productive.

The library was built by means of the immunoSEQ multiplex PCR assay. For the multiplex PCR, a mixture combining 60 forward primers for TCR Vbeta segments and 13 reverse primers for TCR Jbeta segments was used. Amplification of the CDR3 region of rearranged TCR beta genes was performed with a multiplex PCR assay on genomic DNA. The amplified TCR beta libraries were sequenced on the Illumina HiSeq System as 87-base-pair reads. The authors processed their data as follows. A later analysis tallied some 79 million unique TCR beta chains across the approximately 670 repertoires, and approximately 11 million of those chains were shared by two or more donors. To remove PCR and sequencing errors, raw reads were error-corrected and collapsed into unique sequences using a nearest-neighbor algorithm that merged closely related sequences. To assign V, D and J gene segments, CDR3 sequences were aligned to IMGT reference sequences. Each retained sequence needed at least a six-nucleotide match to both a V gene segment and a J gene segment. A rearrangement counted as productive if the CDR3 had no stop codons and remained in frame with V and J, and every other rearrangement counted as non-productive. Following IMGT convention, CDR3 was defined as the stretch from the second conserved V-encoded cysteine to the conserved J-encoded phenylalanine. The earlier analysis of about 620 of the donors excluded sequences that lacked an unambiguous match to a single V gene segment. In an earlier analysis of some 590 of the donors, a V segment was called functional when productive rearrangements were above 56.7%, and segregating when the standard deviation between donors exceeded 5%. A statistical classification framework was developed to diagnose cytomegalovirus status using the catalog of TCR beta chain sequences. A later analysis assigned V and J genes by comparing TCR nucleotide sequences with IMGT/GENE-DB human TR gene sequences. The TCRdist pipeline was used in a later analysis to assign CDR3 sequences and most-parsimonious VDJ recombination scenarios. In a later analysis, each TCR beta chain was defined by its CDR3 amino acid sequence together with its V-gene family, and reads lacking a unique V-gene family were excluded. To address suspected cross-contamination and a sequencing artifact, a later analysis removed several hundred highly shared, low-generation-probability nucleotide sequences. In a later analysis, a clonal expansion index was calculated for each public chain from normalized within-repertoire ranks of inferred template counts. A later analysis computed generation probabilities with a VDJ recombination model fitted to out-of-frame rearrangements, and checked the results against IGoR. In a later analysis, hypergeometric tests were used to score TCR-TCR, TCR-HLA and TCR-CMV co-occurrence, with a repertoire-size bias correction applied to TCR pairs. To estimate false discovery rates, a later analysis permuted the HLA or CMV assignments 20 times. In a later analysis, co-occurring TCRs were grouped using DBSCAN, with TCRdist sequence similarity added in when clustering inside HLA-allele-positive subsets. Repertoires with fewer than 30,000 or more than 120,000 public chains, plus five repertoires with anomalous nucleotide sharing, were excluded from co-occurrence clustering. The table comes from immuneACCESS by way of TCRdb, which keeps in-frame sequences with V and J called. Part of the clones is missing from these tables; in studies checked, under half for an unresolved V gene and the rest for unknown reasons. For V, J and clone size, that table is used; D and trimming come from the DNA. The sample includes approximately 150,000 clones, with 65% to 80% observed a single time. Of the sample, about 1.5% is held by the ten largest clones.

The cohort was made up of about 670 healthy bone marrow donors. Cohort members were all nominally healthy when sampled, although unrecorded immune exposures were likely present. The donor was CMV seronegative and was included in the group of a few hundred seronegative cohort members. Every donor gave a peripheral blood sample, and the peripheral blood mononuclear cells from that sample were used for TCR beta sequencing. Genomic DNA was extracted from the blood cell samples with the Qiagen DNeasy Blood Extraction Kit. Comment on this clone: The clone's antigen remains unknown. One base away there is no much larger clone; base qualities are not given.

Broader findings and caveats from the paper: Compared with the approximately 600-donor mean, donors in an Asian-associated ancestry cluster had fewer N-insertions in productive TCRs, according to a later genetic analysis. In an earlier analysis of fewer than 750 of the donors, most TCR beta V segments were observed in productive rearrangements about 87% or about 30% of the time, broadly matching IMGT annotations. A later genetic analysis associated a missense DCLRE1C variant with V-gene and J-gene trimming of TCR beta chains, and an independent cohort replicated the association. Because counts were too low, approximately 18 rarely observed V segments, including chromosome 9 orphons, were excluded from the earlier analysis of some 540 of the donors. A further reported finding was that TCR beta sequences accurately predicted the HLA-A and HLA-B alleles for most subjects in the first cohort. Only TCR beta chains were sequenced in this cohort, and the absence of alpha or paired-chain data limited detectable features. The classifier was reported to diagnose cytomegalovirus status with high specificity and sensitivity in both the original cohort and the validation cohort. While some public TCRs were present in many individuals, most TCR sequences turned up only very rarely across donors. A later analysis found that TCR association rates varied across HLA loci, with DRB1 alleles showing the most associated TCRs and HLA-C alleles the fewest. HLA typing was unavailable for some donors at each locus, so association tests used only the typed subset. When HLA alleles, especially DR and DQ, strongly co-occurred, TCR associations were difficult to assign to individual alleles. A few of the identified cytomegalovirus-associated TCR beta chains were confirmed in vitro to be specific for cytomegalovirus antigens. The authors suggested that the approach could potentially be extended to other disease states and immunological phenotypes. A cluster of highly shared sequence variants was judged likely to represent a technical artifact of the sequencing pipeline. In a later analysis, HLA-associated TCR beta chains were found to be more clonally expanded and to have lower generation probabilities than equally common non-associated chains. The only immune exposure information available for the cohort was CMV serostatus. A later analysis found that most CMV-associated TCR beta chains appeared HLA-restricted, with HLA associations seemingly driven largely by CMV exposure. In the study, approximately 150 TCR beta chains were listed as associated with cytomegalovirus. In a later analysis, several top co-occurrence clusters were reported to appear linked to parvovirus B19, influenza, CMV and Epstein-Barr virus. Correlated functional status among segregating V segments might reflect linkage disequilibrium, but an unknown experimental factor could not be ruled out. Roughly uniform sequencing depth across donors was assumed in presence/absence analyses, although this assumption may not hold. Specific HLA alleles were associated with 15,000 to 20,000 TCR beta sequences at a false discovery rate of 0.05 in a later analysis.

The receptor comes from a woman aged 18 to 35 in good health and CMV-seronegative. Input material: PBMCs.

The nucleotide sequence is given as TGTGCCAGCAGCTGGGGGGGGAGTCAGCCCCAGCATTTT. It codes for CASSWGGSQPQHF. The chain employs TRBV7-2 and TRBJ1-5; TRBD1 could be the D gene, as 5 bases match. CDR1 and CDR2 are drawn from the germline V gene: SGHTA, FQGNSA. Relative to germline, V is 4 bases shorter and J is 6 bases shorter, with 10 bases between their ends. There are 13 amino acids in the CDR3, from cysteine to phenylalanine inclusive. Only the CDR3 DNA stays, 39 bases, in frame from base 1. Supplemented by the reference TRBV7-2 and TRBJ1-5 proteins around the CDR3, the complete variable domain is GAGVSQSPSNKVTEKGKDVELRCDPISGHTALYWYRQSLGQGLEFLIYFQGNSAPDKSGLPSDRFSAERTGGSVSTLTIQRTQQEDSAVYLCASSWGGSQPQHFGDGTRLSIL.